The next 14 T cell receptor beta chains were all read from a single sample in a study of blood T cells in healthy people across ages. Then a second PCR, running roughly 6 to 12 cycles, was carried out with a sample-barcoded 5' primer and a J-beta primer mix. TCRdb reprocessed the 5' RACE reads with MiXCR, giving one entry per CDR3 protein. In the table there are about 1.1 million distinct CDR3 sequences, under 40% of which are singletons. Sequencing was carried out using blood. All receptors derive from a young man in good health.

The chain carries TRBV6-2 or TRBV6-3 and TRBJ2-7; D may be TRBD2 (6 bases). Trimming cost V 4 bases and J 2 bases, with 12 bases left between them. The CDR3 is 14 residues long. Germline V gives CDR1 MNHEY, CDR2 SVGEGT. CDR3 sequence (DNA): TGTGCCAGCAGTTTTGGACTATCCGCCTACGAGCAGTACTTC. Amino acid sequence: CASSFGLSAYEQYF.

V gene TRBV7-6 combines with J gene TRBJ1-1; TRBD1 agrees at 8 bases. CDR3 size: 17 residues. Germline V gene data show CDR1 as SGHVS and CDR2 as FNYEAQ. V lost 1 base, J lost 1 base, and 8 bases stayed unmatched. The DNA for the CDR3 is TGTGCCAGCAGCTTAGTTTCCGGACAGGGAAAGAACACTGAAGCTTTCTTT. It specifies CASSLVSGQGKNTEAFF.

This clonotype was seen a few times. The V gene is TRBV19, the J gene TRBJ1-2, with D perhaps matching TRBD1 (5 bases). V lost 4 bases and J 4 bases, leaving 16 bases between the germline ends. The CDR3 is made up of 15 amino acids. Per the germline V gene, CDR1 is LNHDA and CDR2 is SQIVND (reference sequence). The CDR3 sequence: CASSTAVGTVYGYTF. The CDR3 DNA reads TGTGCCAGTAGTACCGCCGTCGGGACGGTCTATGGCTACACCTTC.

The sample holds many counts of this clonotype. This chain uses TRBV18 with TRBJ2-1; 7 nucleotides line up with TRBD1. The V gene's germline CDR1 is KGHSH and CDR2 LQKENI. V trimming: 5 bases; J trimming: 3 bases; junction bases outside the gene matches: 7. This CDR3 has 15 amino acids. The DNA of the CDR3 is TGTGCCAGCTCAGACTCAAGGACAGGCTACAATGAGCAGTTCTTC. Its protein is CASSDSRTGYNEQFF.

This clonotype was seen only a few times. The rearrangement joins TRBV4-1 to TRBJ1-2, with 8 bases identical to TRBD1. The CDR3 covers 15 residues. Germline CDR1 reads MGHRA; CDR2 reads YSYEKL. Germline trimming cut 2 bases from V and 4 bases from J; bases unmatched to any gene: 6. The CDR3 spells CASSQPGQGIYGYTF. In DNA, the CDR3 is TGCGCCAGCAGCCAACCAGGACAGGGAATCTATGGCTACACCTTC.

Only a few counts were recorded for this clonotype. The chain couples TRBV4-3 to TRBJ2-1, with D hard to call. The V end was cut by 0 bases, the J end by 3 bases, with 12 bases between. Germline CDR1 reads LGHNA; CDR2 reads YSLEER. The CDR3 extends over 16 amino acids. This CDR3 reads CASSQDRARLYNEQFF. The CDR3 DNA reads as TGCGCCAGCAGCCAAGATCGGGCTAGACTCTACAATGAGCAGTTCTTC.

In the case of this clonotype: This may come from a read error, since a much larger clone is one base off. The V call is TRBV20-1, the J call TRBJ2-4; 8 bases map to TRBD1. Germline CDR1 is DFQATT and CDR2 is SNEGSKA (reference sequence). Germline trimming cut 5 bases from V and 2 bases from J; bases unmatched to any gene: 8. The CDR3 runs 15 residues. The CDR3 protein is CSAGAGGSTKNIQYF. CDR3 nucleotides: TGCAGTGCTGGAGCAGGGGGCTCGACCAAAAACATTCAGTACTTC.

This clonotype appeared a few times. V is TRBV7-2 and J is TRBJ2-2; TRBD2 might be the D (5 bases). With 5 bases removed from V and 8 bases from J, the gap between germline ends came to 15 bases. This CDR3 is built from 14 residues. Germline V gene data show CDR1 as SGHTA and CDR2 as FQGNSA. CDR3 protein: CASSGLSRTGELFF. The CDR3 DNA reads as TGTGCCAGCAGCGGTCTCTCTCGGACTGGGGAGCTGTTTTTT.

V gene TRBV15 combines with J gene TRBJ1-1, with D uncertain. Germline values: CDR1 LNHNV, CDR2 YYDKDF (reference sequence). The CDR3 runs to 17 residues. Trimming removed 0 bases from V and 0 bases from J, with 14 bases in between. The CDR3 here is CATSRDLTRHLNTEAFF. The CDR3 DNA reads TGTGCCACCAGCAGAGATTTAACGAGACATTTGAACACTGAAGCTTTCTTT. Based on the CDR3 plus reference TRBV15 and TRBJ1-1, the full variable domain is DAMVIQNPRYQVTQFGKPVTLSCSQTLNHNVMYWYQQKSSQAPKLLFHYYDKDFNNEADTPDNFQSRRPNTSFCFLDIRSPGLGDTAMYLCATSRDLTRHLNTEAFFGQGTRLTVV.

The gene calls are TRBV4-3 and TRBJ2-2, with D uncertain. Germline V lookup: CDR1 LGHNA, CDR2 YSLEER. This CDR3 contains 14 residues. V dropped 1 base and J dropped 2 bases, with 5 bases sitting between them. In DNA form, the CDR3 reads TGCGCCAGCAGCCAAGTAATTAACACCGGGGAGCTGTTTTTT. Residues: CASSQVINTGELFF.

The chain recombines TRBV4-1 with TRBJ1-4; 7 positions agree with TRBD1. This CDR3 spans 15 amino acids. The germline V gene encodes CDR1 MGHRA and CDR2 YSYEKL. With 4 bases clipped from V and 1 base from J, the junction kept 3 bases outside the gene matches. This CDR3 is CASSPTGETNEKLFF. As DNA, the CDR3 is TGCGCCAGCAGCCCCACAGGGGAAACTAATGAAAAACTGTTTTTT.

This clonotype was found once. The V gene is TRBV12-3 or TRBV12-4, the J gene TRBJ2-1; 10 bases are a match to TRBD2. The V gene end was trimmed by 6 bases and the J gene end by 5 bases; junction bases not matched to a gene: 10. This CDR3 is 16 amino acids long. CDR3 loop: CASSRSSGGAHNEQFF. The DNA for the CDR3 is TGTGCCAGCAGCAGATCCAGCGGGGGGGCTCACAATGAGCAGTTCTTC.

Worth noting for this clonotype: A much larger clone differs by one base, so this may be a read error. This chain uses TRBV4-3 with TRBJ2-1, with D perhaps TRBD1 (6 bases). Germline CDR1 and CDR2: LGHNA and YSLEER. The length of the CDR3 is 15 residues. Trimming took off 0 bases at V and 5 bases at J, with 11 bases between the two ends. The CDR3 loop is CASSQEITGNNEQFF. CDR3 nucleotide sequence: TGCGCCAGCAGCCAAGAAATCACAGGGAACAATGAGCAGTTCTTC.

V is TRBV4-3 and J is TRBJ1-6, with D unclear. CDR1 is LGHNA and CDR2 is YSLEER in the germline V gene. The CDR3 totals 16 residues. V was pared by 2 bases and J by 2 bases, with 10 bases between. CDR3 bases: TGCGCCAGCAGCCAAACCATCCGGGCCTATAATTCACCCCTCCACTTT. Protein sequence: CASSQTIRAYNSPLHF.